This T cell receptor (beta chain) derives from a study of blood T cell repertoires in COVID-19. Study context: From the United States, Italy and Spain came samples of acute and convalescent COVID-19. The analysed material was cDNA or gDNA that came from T cells, B-cell-depleted T cells, or PBMCs.

This CDR3 is built from 15 residues. V dropped 5 bases and J dropped 7; count of bases not matched to a gene: 7. Germline CDR1 and CDR2: LNHDA and SQIVND (reference sequence). Original processing notes: By means of reference gene primer amplification, nucleated cell counts were estimated. Here immunoSEQ multiplex PCR was the method, and the copy in TCRdb shows in-frame clones only, minus some. V, J and clone size are taken as reported in that table, and D and trimming were inferred from the DNA itself. The sample shows some 120,000 clones, around 90% of them seen only once. Sequenced: peripheral blood. The chain links TRBV19 to TRBJ1-5; TRBD1 agrees at 11 bases. The TCR comes from a human donor in a cohort sampled during active COVID-19. As DNA, the CDR3 is TGTGCCAGTAGTCCCGGACAGGGGGCCCGGCAGCCCCAGCATTTT. Its translation is CASSPGQGARQPQHF.